This T cell receptor beta chain was retrieved from a study of cytomegalovirus exposure and HLA in healthy donors. The study ran its PCR with 60 Vbeta and 13 Jbeta primers. Sequencing was performed with immunoSEQ multiplex PCR; in TCRdb, only in-frame clones are kept and a portion is missing. The sample shows over 100,000 clones, 78% of them seen only once. V was clipped by 5 bases and J by 0 bases, with 16 bases between them. Germline CDR1 reads SEHNR; CDR2 reads FQNEAQ (reference sequence). CDR3 length equals 16 residues. The TCR comes from a female donor in good health and CMV-seronegative. The sequencing sample was made of PBMCs. The chain uses TRBV7-9 and TRBJ1-2; the D gene is possibly TRBD1 (6 bases). The CDR3, as DNA: TGTGCCAGCAGCCAATTGCGGACAGTAGCTAACTATGGCTACACCTTC. Protein sequence: CASSQLRTVANYGYTF.